This T cell receptor (beta chain) was sequenced in a study of blood T cell repertoires in COVID-19. Study information: From T cells, B-cell-depleted T cells, or PBMCs came the material, which was cDNA or gDNA.

The data were produced by immunoSEQ multiplex PCR, yet TCRdb's version contains in-frame clones alone and is incomplete. Here the sample spans fewer than 300,000 clones, 85% being singletons. Germline V gene sequence: CDR1 MNHEY, CDR2 SVGAGI. CDR3 length: 15 amino acids. Trimming took 7 bases from V and 5 from J; bases not matched to a gene: 13. Participants, about 18 to 95 years old, spanned under 25 US areas. Categorization into cohorts depended on clinical history that participants reported. Among Cohort 3 donors, those recovered had two negative PCRs, clearance, or symptom resolution. This sequence was found in a woman aged 45 to 65 who had recovered from COVID-19. This chain connects TRBV6-5 to TRBJ1-2, with 7 bases fitting TRBD1. The specimen sequenced was PBMCs or T cells enriched from blood (not recorded which). The CDR3 protein is CASNVEAGGMYGYTF. The CDR3 coding sequence is TGTGCCAGCAACGTTGAGGCAGGGGGTATGTATGGCTACACCTTC.